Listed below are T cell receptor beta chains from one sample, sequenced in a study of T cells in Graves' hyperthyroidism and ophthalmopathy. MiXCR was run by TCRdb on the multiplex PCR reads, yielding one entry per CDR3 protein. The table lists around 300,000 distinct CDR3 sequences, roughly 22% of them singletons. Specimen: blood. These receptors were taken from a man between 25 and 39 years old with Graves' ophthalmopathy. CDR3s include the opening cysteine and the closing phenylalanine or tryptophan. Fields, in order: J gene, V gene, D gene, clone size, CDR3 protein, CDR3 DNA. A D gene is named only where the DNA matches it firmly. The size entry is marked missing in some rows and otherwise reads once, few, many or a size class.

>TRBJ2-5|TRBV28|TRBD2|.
CASSLVTGGQETQYF
TGTGCCAGCAGTTTGGTGACGGGAGGGCAAGAGACCCAGTACTTC
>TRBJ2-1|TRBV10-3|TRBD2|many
CAISGGRGAGVDHNEQFF
TGTGCCATCAGTGGGGGACGGGGCGCGGGAGTTGATCACAATGAGCAGTTCTTC
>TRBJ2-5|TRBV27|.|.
CASSPRGIQETQYF
TGTGCCAGCAGTCCGCGGGGAATCCAAGAGACCCAGTACTTC
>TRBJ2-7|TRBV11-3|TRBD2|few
CASSKREGGHTYEQYF
TGTGCCAGCAGCAAGCGGGAGGGAGGCCATACCTACGAGCAGTACTTC
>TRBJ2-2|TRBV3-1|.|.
CASSQAGGGELFF
TGTGCCAGCAGCCAAGCAGGGGGGGGGGAGCTGTTTTTT
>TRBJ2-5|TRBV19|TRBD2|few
CASSGTSTSRPFDQYF
TGTGCCAGTAGTGGGACTAGTACCTCCCGGCCGTTCGACCAGTACTTC
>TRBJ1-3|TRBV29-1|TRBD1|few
CSVQYTGGRGNTIYF
TGCAGCGTCCAATATACAGGGGGACGTGGAAACACCATATATTTT
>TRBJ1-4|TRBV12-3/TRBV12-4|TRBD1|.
CASSTGQGLATNEKLFF
TGTGCCAGCAGTACGGGACAGGGACTCGCAACTAATGAAAAACTGTTTTTT
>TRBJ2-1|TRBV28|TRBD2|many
CASSYSGRRYEQFF
TGTGCCAGCAGTTATAGCGGGAGGCGCTATGAGCAGTTCTTC
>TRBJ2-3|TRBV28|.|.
CASSPDSTDTQYF
TGTGCCAGCAGTCCTGACAGCACAGATACGCAGTATTTT
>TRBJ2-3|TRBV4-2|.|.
CASSQDLVSDTQYF
TGTGCCAGCAGCCAAGATCTAGTCTCAGATACGCAGTATTTT
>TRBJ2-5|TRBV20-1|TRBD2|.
CSARSGSGLAGGETQYF
TGCAGTGCTAGAAGTGGTTCGGGACTAGCGGGAGGAGAGACCCAGTACTTC
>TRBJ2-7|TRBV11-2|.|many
CASSPRGGWGYEQYF
TGTGCCAGCAGCCCCCGGGGAGGTTGGGGGTACGAGCAGTACTTC
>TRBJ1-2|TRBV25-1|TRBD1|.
CASSRGPTGGYTF
TGTGCCAGCAGCAGGGGGCCGACTGGGGGCTACACCTTC
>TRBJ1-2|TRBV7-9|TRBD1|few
CASSLASGTGSGYTF
TGTGCCAGCAGCTTAGCTTCCGGGACAGGGTCTGGCTACACCTTC
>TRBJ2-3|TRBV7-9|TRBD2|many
CASNLAGYTQYF
TGTGCCAGCAACCTAGCGGGGTATACGCAGTATTTT
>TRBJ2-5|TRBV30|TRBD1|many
CAWRVTGGGETQYF
TGTGCCTGGAGGGTGACAGGGGGCGGAGAGACCCAGTACTTC
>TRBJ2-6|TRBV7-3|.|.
CASSTPGRRAGANVLTF
TGTGCCAGCAGCACTCCGGGAAGACGGGCTGGGGCCAACGTCCTGACTTTC
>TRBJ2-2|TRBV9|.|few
CASSPFLESTNTGELFF
TGTGCCAGCAGCCCCTTCTTGGAATCCACGAACACCGGGGAGCTGTTTTTT
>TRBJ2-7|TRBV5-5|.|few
CASSETTGTSYEQYF
TGTGCCAGCAGCGAGACGACGGGGACCTCCTACGAGCAGTACTTC
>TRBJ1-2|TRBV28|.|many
CASSYNSYGYTF
TGTGCCAGCAGTTACAACAGCTATGGCTACACCTTC
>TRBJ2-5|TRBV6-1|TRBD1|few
CASKHRDRGLQETQYF
TGTGCCAGCAAGCACCGGGACAGGGGACTACAAGAGACCCAGTACTTC
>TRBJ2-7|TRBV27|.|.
CASTYPLAQISYEQYF
TGTGCCAGCACCTATCCCCTAGCGCAGATCTCCTACGAGCAGTACTTC
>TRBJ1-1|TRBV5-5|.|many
CASSLEGGRTEAFF
TGTGCCAGCAGCCTCGAGGGGGGGCGGACTGAAGCTTTCTTT
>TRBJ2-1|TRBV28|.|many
CASSVAHLYNEQFF
TGTGCCAGCAGTGTTGCCCACCTCTACAATGAGCAGTTCTTC
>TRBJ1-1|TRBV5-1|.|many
CASKFGRVNTEAFF
TGCGCCAGCAAATTCGGTAGGGTGAACACTGAAGCTTTCTTT
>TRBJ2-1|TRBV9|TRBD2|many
CASSDPPRLREEHNEQFF
TGTGCCAGCAGCGACCCCCCACGGCTGCGGGAGGAACACAATGAGCAGTTCTTC
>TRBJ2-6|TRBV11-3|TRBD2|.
CASSSRGGRALSGANVLTF
TGTGCCAGCAGCTCCCGGGGGGGCAGGGCCCTGAGTGGGGCCAACGTCCTGACTTTC
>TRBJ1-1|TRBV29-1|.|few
CSVYGLRGGTEAFF
TGCAGCGTTTACGGGCTTAGGGGTGGGACTGAAGCTTTCTTT
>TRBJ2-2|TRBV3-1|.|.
CASSPGGTFNTGELFF
TGTGCCAGCAGCCCCGGCGGGACGTTTAACACCGGGGAGCTGTTTTTT
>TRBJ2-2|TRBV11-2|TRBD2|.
CVSSYLAGTGELFF
TGTGTCAGCAGCTATTTAGCGGGAACCGGGGAGCTGTTTTTT
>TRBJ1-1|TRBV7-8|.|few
CASSFAGDPEAFF
TGTGCCAGCAGCTTCGCCGGGGACCCTGAAGCTTTCTTT
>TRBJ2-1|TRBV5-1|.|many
CASRQVVSYNEQFF
TGCGCCAGCAGGCAGGTAGTCTCCTACAATGAGCAGTTCTTC
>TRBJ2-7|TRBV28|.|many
CASSPPPDRAQGEQYF
TGTGCCAGCAGTCCACCTCCGGACAGAGCGCAAGGCGAGCAGTACTTC
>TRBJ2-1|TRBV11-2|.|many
CASSSTRGLYNEQFF
TGTGCCAGCAGCTCAACCAGGGGACTCTACAATGAGCAGTTCTTC
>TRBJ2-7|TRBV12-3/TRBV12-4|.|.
CASSVLRNYEQYF
TGTGCCAGCAGTGTCCTAAGGAACTACGAGCAGTACTTC
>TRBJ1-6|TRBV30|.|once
CAWSVLGGGDSPLHF
TGTGCCTGGAGTGTTCTTGGCGGAGGGGATTCACCCCTCCACTTT
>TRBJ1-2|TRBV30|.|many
CAWSDTYGYTF
TGTGCCTGGAGTGACACCTATGGCTACACCTTC
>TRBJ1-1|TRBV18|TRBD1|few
CASSPPLLTGGTEAFF
TGTGCCAGCTCACCACCCCTTCTGACAGGGGGTACTGAAGCTTTCTTT
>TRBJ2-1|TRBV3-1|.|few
CASSQIPTTNEQFF
TGTGCCAGCAGCCAAATACCTACGACAAATGAGCAGTTCTTC
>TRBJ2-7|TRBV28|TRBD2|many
CASSSQTSAYSYEQYF
TGTGCCAGCAGTTCCCAGACTAGCGCTTACTCCTACGAGCAGTACTTC
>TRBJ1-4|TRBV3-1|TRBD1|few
CASSPRNRQGGEKLFF
TGTGCCAGCAGCCCCCGAAACAGACAGGGTGGCGAAAAACTGTTTTTT
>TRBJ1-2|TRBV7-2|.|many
CASSYPGTIGGGYTF
TGTGCCAGCAGCTACCCCGGGACGATAGGTGGTGGCTACACCTTC
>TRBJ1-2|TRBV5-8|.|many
CASFLVGGYTF
TGTGCCAGCTTCTTGGTTGGTGGCTACACCTTC
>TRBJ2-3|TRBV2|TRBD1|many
CASSGTGVTDTQYF
TGTGCCAGCAGTGGGACAGGGGTCACAGATACGCAGTATTTT
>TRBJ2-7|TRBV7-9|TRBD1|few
CASLGQGHEQYF
TGTGCCAGCCTCGGACAGGGCCACGAGCAGTACTTC
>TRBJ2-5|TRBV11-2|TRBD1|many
CASRRNQGARRQETQYF
TGTGCCAGCAGACGAAACCAGGGGGCAAGGAGGCAAGAGACCCAGTACTTC